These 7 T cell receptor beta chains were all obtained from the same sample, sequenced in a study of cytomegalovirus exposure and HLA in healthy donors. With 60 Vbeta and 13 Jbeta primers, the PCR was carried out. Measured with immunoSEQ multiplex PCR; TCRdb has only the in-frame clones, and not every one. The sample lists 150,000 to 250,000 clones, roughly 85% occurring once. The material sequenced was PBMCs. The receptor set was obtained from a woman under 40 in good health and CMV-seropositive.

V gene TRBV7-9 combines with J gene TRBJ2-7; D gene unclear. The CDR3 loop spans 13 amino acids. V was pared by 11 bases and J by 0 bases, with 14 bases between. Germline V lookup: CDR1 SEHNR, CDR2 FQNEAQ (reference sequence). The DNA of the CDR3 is TGTGCCTGCTCCTACAGTCCCTCCTACGAGCAGTACTTC. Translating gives CACSYSPSYEQYF. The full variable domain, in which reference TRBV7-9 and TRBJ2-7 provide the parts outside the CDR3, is DTGVSQNPRHKITKRGQNVTFRCDPISEHNRLYWYRQTLGQGPEFLTYFQNEAQLEKSRLLSDRFSAERPKGSFSTLEIQRTEQGDSAMYLCACSYSPSYEQYFGPGTRLTVT.

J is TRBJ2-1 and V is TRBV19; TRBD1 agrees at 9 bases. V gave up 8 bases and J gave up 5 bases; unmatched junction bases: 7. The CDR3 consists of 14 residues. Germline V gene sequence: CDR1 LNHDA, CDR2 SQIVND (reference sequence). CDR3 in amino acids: CASCRDRVNNEQFF. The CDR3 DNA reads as TGTGCCAGTTGCCGGGACAGGGTGAACAATGAGCAGTTCTTC.

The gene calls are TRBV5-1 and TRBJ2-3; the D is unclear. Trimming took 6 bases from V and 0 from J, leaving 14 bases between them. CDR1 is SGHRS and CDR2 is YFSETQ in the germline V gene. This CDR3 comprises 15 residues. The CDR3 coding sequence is TGCGCCAGCACTCGAGGCACTGCTAGCACAGATACGCAGTATTTT. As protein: CASTRGTASTDTQYF. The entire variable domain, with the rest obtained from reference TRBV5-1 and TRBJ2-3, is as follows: KAGVTQTPRYLIKTRGQQVTLSCSPISGHRSVSWYQQTPGQGLQFLFEYFSETQRNKGNFPGRFSGRQFSNSRSEMNVSTLELGDSALYLCASTRGTASTDTQYFGPGTRLTVL.

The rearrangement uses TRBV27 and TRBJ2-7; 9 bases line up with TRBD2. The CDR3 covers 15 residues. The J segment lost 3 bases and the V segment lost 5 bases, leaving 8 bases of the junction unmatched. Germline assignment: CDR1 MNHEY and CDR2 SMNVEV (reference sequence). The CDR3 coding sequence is TGTGCCAGCAGTCTCAGGGCTAGCGGGGTCTACGAGCAGTACTTC. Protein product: CASSLRASGVYEQYF.

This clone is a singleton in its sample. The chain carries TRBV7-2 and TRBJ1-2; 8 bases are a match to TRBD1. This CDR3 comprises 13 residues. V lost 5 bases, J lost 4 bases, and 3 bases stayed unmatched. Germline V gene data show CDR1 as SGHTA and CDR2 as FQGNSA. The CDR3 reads CASSATGGYGYTF. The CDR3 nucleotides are TGTGCCAGCAGCGCCACAGGGGGCTATGGCTACACCTTC.

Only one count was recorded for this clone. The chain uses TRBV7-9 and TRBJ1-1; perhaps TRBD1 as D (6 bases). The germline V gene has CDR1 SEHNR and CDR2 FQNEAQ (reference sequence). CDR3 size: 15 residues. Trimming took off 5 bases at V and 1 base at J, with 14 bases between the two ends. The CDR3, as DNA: TGTGCCAGCAGCCAACCTCTGGACAGGAACACTGAAGCTTTCTTT. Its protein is CASSQPLDRNTEAFF.

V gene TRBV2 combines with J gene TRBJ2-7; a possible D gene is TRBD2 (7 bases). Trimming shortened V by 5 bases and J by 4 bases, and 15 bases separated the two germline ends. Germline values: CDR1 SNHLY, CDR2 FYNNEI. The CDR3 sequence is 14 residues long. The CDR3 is CASSRSGGAYEQYF. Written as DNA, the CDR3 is TGTGCCAGCAGTCGTAGTGGGGGGGCGTACGAGCAGTACTTC.